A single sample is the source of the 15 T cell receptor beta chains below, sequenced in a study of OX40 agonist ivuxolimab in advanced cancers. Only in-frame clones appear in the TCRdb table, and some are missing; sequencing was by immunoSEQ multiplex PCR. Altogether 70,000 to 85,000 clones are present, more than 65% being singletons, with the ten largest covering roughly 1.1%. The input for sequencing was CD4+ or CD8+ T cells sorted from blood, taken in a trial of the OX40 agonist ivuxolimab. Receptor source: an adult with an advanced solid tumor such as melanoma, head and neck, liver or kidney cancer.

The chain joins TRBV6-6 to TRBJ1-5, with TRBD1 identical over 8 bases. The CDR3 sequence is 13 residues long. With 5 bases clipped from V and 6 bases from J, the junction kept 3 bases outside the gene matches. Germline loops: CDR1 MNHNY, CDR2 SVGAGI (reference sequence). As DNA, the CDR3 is TGTGCCAGCAGTGTACAGGGGGTTCAGCCCCAGCATTTT. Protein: CASSVQGVQPQHF.

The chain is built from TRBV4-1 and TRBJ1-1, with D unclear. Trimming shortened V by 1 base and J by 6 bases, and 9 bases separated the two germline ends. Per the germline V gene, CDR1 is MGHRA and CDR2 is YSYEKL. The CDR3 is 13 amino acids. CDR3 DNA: TGCGCCAGCAGCCAAGTGAGAGGAGCTGAAGCTTTCTTT. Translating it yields CASSQVRGAEAFF.

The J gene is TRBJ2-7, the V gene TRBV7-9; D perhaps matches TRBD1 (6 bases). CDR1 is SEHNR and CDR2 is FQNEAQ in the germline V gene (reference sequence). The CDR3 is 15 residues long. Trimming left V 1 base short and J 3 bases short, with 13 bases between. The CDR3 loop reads CASSLVGRGDYEQYF. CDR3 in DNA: TGTGCCAGCAGCTTAGTAGGCAGGGGAGACTACGAGCAGTACTTC.

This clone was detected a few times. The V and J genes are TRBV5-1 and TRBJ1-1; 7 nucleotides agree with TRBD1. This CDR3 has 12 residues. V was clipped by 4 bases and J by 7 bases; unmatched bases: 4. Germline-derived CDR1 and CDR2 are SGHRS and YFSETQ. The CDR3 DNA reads TGCGCCAGCAGCACGGGGACAGTTGAAGCTTTCTTT. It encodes CASSTGTVEAFF.

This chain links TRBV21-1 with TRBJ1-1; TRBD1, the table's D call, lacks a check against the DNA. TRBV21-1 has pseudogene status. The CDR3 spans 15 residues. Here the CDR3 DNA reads TGTGCCAGCAGCAGAACAGGGGCTCCGAACACTGAAGCTTTCTTT. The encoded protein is CASSRTGAPNTEAFF.

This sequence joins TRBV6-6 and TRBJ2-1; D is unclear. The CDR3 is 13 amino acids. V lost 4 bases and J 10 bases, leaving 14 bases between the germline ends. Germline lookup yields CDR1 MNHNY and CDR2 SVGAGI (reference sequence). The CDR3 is CASSLPPEQEQFF. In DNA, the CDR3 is TGTGCCAGCAGTTTGCCCCCGGAGCAAGAGCAGTTCTTC.

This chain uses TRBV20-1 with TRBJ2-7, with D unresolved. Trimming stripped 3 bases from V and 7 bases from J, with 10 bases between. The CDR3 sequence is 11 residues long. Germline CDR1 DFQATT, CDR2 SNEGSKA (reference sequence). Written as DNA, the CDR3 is TGCAGTGCTAGTGGTCTGAGGGAGCAGTACTTC. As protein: CSASGLREQYF.

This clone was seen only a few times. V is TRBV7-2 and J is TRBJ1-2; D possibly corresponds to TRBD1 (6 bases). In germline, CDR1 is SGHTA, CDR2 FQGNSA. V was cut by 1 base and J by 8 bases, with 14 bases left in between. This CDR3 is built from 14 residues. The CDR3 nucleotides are TGTGCCAGCAGCTTAGACAGGGTTGCTTGGGGCTACACCTTC. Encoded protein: CASSLDRVAWGYTF.

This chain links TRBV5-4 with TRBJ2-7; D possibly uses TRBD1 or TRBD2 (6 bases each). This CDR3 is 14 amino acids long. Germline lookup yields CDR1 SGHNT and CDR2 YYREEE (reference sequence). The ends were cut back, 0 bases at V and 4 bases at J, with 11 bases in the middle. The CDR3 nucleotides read TGTGCCAGCAGCTTGGCGGGGGCCAGATACGAGCAGTACTTC. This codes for CASSLAGARYEQYF. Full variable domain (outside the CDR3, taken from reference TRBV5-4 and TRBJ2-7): ETGVTQSPTHLIKTRGQQVTLRCSSQSGHNTVSWYQQALGQGPQFIFQYYREEENGRGNFPPRFSGLQFPNYSSELNVNALELDDSALYLCASSLAGARYEQYFGPGTRLTVT.

CDR3 sequence (DNA): TGTGCCAGCAGTGCGCAAACAGATTCACCCCTCCACTTT. Residues: CASSAQTDSPLHF. The chain employs TRBV6-4 and TRBJ1-6; D remains unclear. The germline gives CDR1 MRHNA, CDR2 SNTAGT. This CDR3 is built from 13 residues. V shed 4 bases and J shed 8 bases, with 9 bases lying between them.

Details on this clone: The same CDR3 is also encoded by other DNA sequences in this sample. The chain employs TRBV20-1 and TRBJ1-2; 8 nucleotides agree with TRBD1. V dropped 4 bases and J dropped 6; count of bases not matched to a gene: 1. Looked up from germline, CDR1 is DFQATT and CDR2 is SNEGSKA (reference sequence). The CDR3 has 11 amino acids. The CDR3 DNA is TGCAGTGCTACAGGGGGCAATGGCTACACCTTC. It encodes CSATGGNGYTF.

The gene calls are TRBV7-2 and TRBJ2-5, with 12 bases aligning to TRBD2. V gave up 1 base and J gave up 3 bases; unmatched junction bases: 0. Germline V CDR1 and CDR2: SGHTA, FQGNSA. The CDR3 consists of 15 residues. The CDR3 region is CASSLGTSGEETQYF. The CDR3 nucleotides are TGTGCCAGCAGCTTAGGGACTAGCGGGGAAGAGACCCAGTACTTC. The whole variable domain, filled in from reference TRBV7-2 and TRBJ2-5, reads GAGVSQSPSNKVTEKGKDVELRCDPISGHTALYWYRQSLGQGLEFLIYFQGNSAPDKSGLPSDRFSAERTGGSVSTLTIQRTQQEDSAVYLCASSLGTSGEETQYFGPGTRLLVL.

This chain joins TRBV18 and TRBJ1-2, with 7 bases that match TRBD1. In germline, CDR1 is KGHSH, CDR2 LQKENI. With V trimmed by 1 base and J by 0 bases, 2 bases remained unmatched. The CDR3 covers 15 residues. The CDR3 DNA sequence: TGTGCCAGCTCACCACGGGACAGCGCTAACTATGGCTACACCTTC. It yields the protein CASSPRDSANYGYTF.

Written as DNA, the CDR3 is TGCGCCAGCAGCTTGGGAAGGGGGATAGGGGCTGAAGCTTTCTTT. The encoded protein is CASSLGRGIGAEAFF. This chain connects TRBV5-1 to TRBJ1-1; weak D call: TRBD1 (6 bases). The CDR3 has 15 amino acids. The ends were cut back, 0 bases at V and 6 bases at J, with 15 bases in the middle. CDR1 and CDR2 from the germline V gene are SGHRS and YFSETQ.

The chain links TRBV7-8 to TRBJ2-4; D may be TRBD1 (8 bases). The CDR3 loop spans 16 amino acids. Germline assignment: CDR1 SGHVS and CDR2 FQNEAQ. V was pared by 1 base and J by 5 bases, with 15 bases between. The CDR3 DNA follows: TGTGCCAGCAGCTTAGGGCGGGGGACAGGACAAAACATTCAGTACTTC. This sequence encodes CASSLGRGTGQNIQYF.